These T cell receptor beta chains were read from a single sample in a study of T cells in Graves' hyperthyroidism and ophthalmopathy. TCRdb passed the multiplex PCR reads through MiXCR, listing each CDR3 protein once. The repertoire holds 600,000 to 700,000 distinct CDR3 sequences, with roughly 14% as singletons. The specimen was blood. The receptor set was obtained from a woman in her thirties or forties with Graves' ophthalmopathy. Each CDR3 is given with its conserved first and last residue. The D gene is left open where the match is weak. Rows give clone size only sometimes, using once, few, many, or a class for an expanded clone.

clone_size d_call j_call v_call cdr3_aa cdr3_nt
many . TRBJ2-7 TRBV13 CASSSRSGGYEQYF TGTGCCAGCAGCTCCAGGTCAGGTGGCTACGAGCAGTACTTC
many TRBD1 TRBJ1-2 TRBV15 CATSRDEGQGMNYGYTF TGTGCCACCAGCAGAGATGAGGGACAGGGTATGAACTATGGCTACACCTTC
. . TRBJ2-7 TRBV6-5 CASSFGTAGSYEQYF TGTGCCAGCAGTTTCGGGACTGCAGGCAGCTACGAGCAGTACTTC
. . TRBJ2-6 TRBV10-3 CAISESGTRANVLTF TGTGCCATCAGTGAGTCTGGTACCCGCGCCAACGTCCTGACTTTC
. . TRBJ1-5 TRBV5-1 CASRPGIVGNQPQHF TGCGCCAGCAGGCCAGGGATCGTCGGCAATCAGCCCCAGCATTTT
few TRBD2 TRBJ2-7 TRBV6-2/TRBV6-3 CASSYSGGSRDEQYF TGTGCCAGCAGTTACTCGGGGGGGAGTAGAGACGAGCAGTACTTC
many . TRBJ2-2 TRBV30 CACPQETNTGELFF TGTGCCTGCCCCCAGGAAACGAACACCGGGGAGCTGTTTTTT
many TRBD1 TRBJ1-2 TRBV19 CASSIDRGIGGYTF TGTGCCAGTAGTATCGACAGGGGCATCGGTGGCTACACCTTC
few . TRBJ2-7 TRBV4-2 CASSQVGSTYEQYF TGTGCCAGCAGCCAAGTCGGCAGTACCTACGAGCAGTACTTC
many . TRBJ2-7 TRBV4-1 CASSQVRGDEQYF TGCGCCAGCAGCCAAGTTCGGGGCGACGAGCAGTACTTC
many TRBD1 TRBJ1-2 TRBV20-1 CSAPIRDRAEGYTF TGCAGTGCTCCAATCCGGGACAGGGCGGAGGGCTACACCTTC
. . TRBJ2-6 TRBV19 CASSMVISGANVLTF TGTGCCAGTAGTATGGTAATCTCTGGGGCCAACGTCCTGACTTTC
many . TRBJ2-7 TRBV6-5 CASRTAASSYEQYF TGTGCCAGTAGGACTGCCGCAAGCTCCTACGAGCAGTACTTC
many . TRBJ1-1 TRBV7-9 CASSLAGRAFF TGTGCCAGCAGCTTGGCGGGTAGGGCTTTCTTT
few . TRBJ2-3 TRBV27 CASSLYSGASTDTQYF TGTGCCAGCAGTTTATACTCAGGGGCTAGCACAGATACGCAGTATTTT
. TRBD1 TRBJ2-5 TRBV4-3 CASSLDRDRGKTQYF TGCGCCAGCAGCCTAGACCGGGACAGGGGAAAGACCCAGTACTTC
many . TRBJ1-2 TRBV5-1 CASSQGQYYGYTF TGCGCCAGCAGCCAAGGACAGTACTATGGCTACACCTTC
few TRBD2 TRBJ2-3 TRBV20-1 CSGAGRLAGEYVGTDTQYF TGCAGTGGGGCGGGTAGACTAGCGGGAGAGTACGTTGGGACAGATACGCAGTATTTT
many . TRBJ2-7 TRBV12-3/TRBV12-4 CASSSLVEQYF TGTGCCAGCAGTTCGCTGGTGGAGCAGTACTTC
few . TRBJ1-1 TRBV7-9 CASSLRFPGRAFF TGTGCCAGCAGCTTAAGATTCCCAGGGAGGGCTTTCTTT
many . TRBJ2-7 TRBV20-1 CSAPNPDRIGREQYF TGCAGTGCCCCAAACCCCGATAGAATCGGACGGGAGCAGTACTTC
many . TRBJ1-1 TRBV12-3/TRBV12-4 CASSLAQGTEAFF TGTGCCAGCAGTTTAGCGCAGGGCACTGAAGCTTTCTTT
many . TRBJ2-7 TRBV2 CASSEFDSYEQYF TGTGCCAGCAGTGAATTTGACAGCTACGAGCAGTACTTC
many . TRBJ1-5 TRBV10-3 CASRENNQPQHF TGTGCCTCTAGGGAAAACAATCAGCCCCAGCATTTT
few TRBD2 TRBJ2-7 TRBV5-1 CASSSGQRERLDEQYF TGCGCCAGCAGCTCGGGGCAGCGGGAGAGGCTCGACGAGCAGTACTTC
. TRBD2 TRBJ2-5 TRBV11-1 CASSLGKTSGREETQYF TGTGCCAGCAGCTTAGGGAAGACTAGCGGGAGGGAAGAGACCCAGTACTTC
many TRBD2 TRBJ2-7 TRBV6-2/TRBV6-3 CASSPGEGARGSTYEQYF TGTGCCAGCAGTCCCGGGGAAGGGGCTCGCGGGAGTACGTACGAGCAGTACTTC
many . TRBJ1-5 TRBV27 CASSFITPGGFHQPQHF TGTGCCAGCAGTTTTATAACCCCCGGGGGCTTCCATCAGCCCCAGCATTTT
many . TRBJ2-5 TRBV6-5 CASLRDLGETQYF TGTGCCAGCCTTCGGGACCTCGGGGAGACCCAGTACTTC
many . TRBJ1-1 TRBV12-3/TRBV12-4 CASGKSTEAFF TGTGCCAGCGGTAAGAGCACTGAAGCTTTCTTT
. . TRBJ1-1 TRBV11-2 CASSPESGQKAFF TGTGCCAGCAGCCCAGAATCCGGACAGAAAGCTTTCTTT
few TRBD1 TRBJ2-1 TRBV27 CASSLSGTGVFNEQFF TGTGCCAGCAGTTTATCGGGGACAGGGGTGTTCAATGAGCAGTTCTTC
many TRBD2 TRBJ2-5 TRBV6-2/TRBV6-3 CAIYGGRNPAETQYF TGTGCCATCTACGGCGGGAGGAACCCTGCGGAGACCCAGTACTTC
many . TRBJ2-2 TRBV12-3/TRBV12-4 CASSLSQRGTAGELLF TGTGCCAGCAGTTTGTCACAGAGGGGTACCGCCGGGGAGCTGCTTTTT
many . TRBJ1-5 TRBV12-3/TRBV12-4 CASSFHQPQHF TGTGCCAGCAGTTTTCATCAGCCCCAGCATTTT
many . TRBJ1-5 TRBV7-8 CASSLLAPYSNQPQHF TGTGCCAGCAGCTTATTGGCGCCATATAGCAATCAGCCCCAGCATTTT
many . TRBJ1-1 TRBV7-3 CASSLTSSTEAFF TGTGCCAGCAGCCTGACGTCGTCCACTGAAGCTTTCTTT
. . TRBJ1-1 TRBV29-1 CSVVMTARGRPEAFF TGCAGCGTTGTTATGACAGCCAGGGGCCGGCCTGAAGCTTTCTTT
many TRBD1 TRBJ2-7 TRBV4-1 CASSQDSGTGVNEQYF TGCGCCAGCAGCCAAGATTCCGGGACAGGGGTAAACGAGCAGTACTTC
. . TRBJ2-1 TRBV7-8 CASSPPGEGAYNEQFF TGTGCCAGCAGCCCGCCGGGGGAGGGGGCCTACAATGAGCAGTTCTTC
. TRBD2 TRBJ2-7 TRBV20-1 CSARPPLAGGPEEQYF TGCAGTGCTAGACCCCCCTTAGCGGGAGGGCCGGAGGAGCAGTACTTC
many TRBD2 TRBJ2-7 TRBV6-1 CASSEASTWEGRWVEQYF TGTGCCAGCAGTGAAGCTTCGACTTGGGAGGGGCGATGGGTAGAGCAGTACTTC
many TRBD1 TRBJ2-7 TRBV13 CASSPKTGVHEQYF TGTGCCAGCAGCCCTAAGACAGGGGTCCACGAGCAGTACTTC
few . TRBJ1-3 TRBV20-1 CSAVGDTIYF TGCAGTGCCGTAGGGGACACCATATATTTT